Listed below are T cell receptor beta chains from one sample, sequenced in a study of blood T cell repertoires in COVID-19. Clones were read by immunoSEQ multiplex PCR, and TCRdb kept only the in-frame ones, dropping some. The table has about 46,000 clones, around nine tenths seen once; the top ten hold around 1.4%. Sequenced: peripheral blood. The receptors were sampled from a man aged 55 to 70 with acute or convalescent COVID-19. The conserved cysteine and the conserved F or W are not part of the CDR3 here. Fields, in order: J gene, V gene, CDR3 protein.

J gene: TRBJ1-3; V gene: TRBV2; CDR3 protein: ASSVSSTIY
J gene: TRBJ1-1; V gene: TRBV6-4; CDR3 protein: ASSDVNEAF
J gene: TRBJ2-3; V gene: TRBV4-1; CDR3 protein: ASSQDPTTSGRLSTDTQY
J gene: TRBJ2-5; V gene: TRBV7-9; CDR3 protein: ASSLKGRETQY
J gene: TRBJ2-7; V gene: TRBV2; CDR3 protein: ASTGGNSYEQY
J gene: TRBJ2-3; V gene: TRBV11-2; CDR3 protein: ASSLTPGSGSTDTQY
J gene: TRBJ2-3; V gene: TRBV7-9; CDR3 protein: ASSDRGRTDTQY
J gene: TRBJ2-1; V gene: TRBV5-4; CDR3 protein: ASSAPGQPNEQF
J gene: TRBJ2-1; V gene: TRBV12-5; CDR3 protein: ASGGTALGNEQF
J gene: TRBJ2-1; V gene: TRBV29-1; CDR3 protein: SVGPTGYNEQF
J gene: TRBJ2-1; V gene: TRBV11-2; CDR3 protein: ASSAPPGSNEQF
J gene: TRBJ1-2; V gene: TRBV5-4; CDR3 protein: ASSLRQGTNYGYT
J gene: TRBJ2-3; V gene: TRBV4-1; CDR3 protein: ASSQDNRPGLDTQY
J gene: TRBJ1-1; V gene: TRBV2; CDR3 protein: ASSDMGRAF
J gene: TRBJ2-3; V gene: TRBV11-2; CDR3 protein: ASTPRVDTQY
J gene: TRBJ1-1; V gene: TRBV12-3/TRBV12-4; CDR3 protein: ASSFGSPEAF
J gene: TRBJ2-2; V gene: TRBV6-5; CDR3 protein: ASSYRLAGETGELF
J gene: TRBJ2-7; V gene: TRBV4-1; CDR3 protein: ASSIRSGGDPREQY
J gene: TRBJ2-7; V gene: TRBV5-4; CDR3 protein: ASSWAAGTDYEQY
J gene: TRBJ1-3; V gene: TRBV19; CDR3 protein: ASSSGTGSGNTIY
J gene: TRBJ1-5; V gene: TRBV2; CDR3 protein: ASKGGTGANQPQH
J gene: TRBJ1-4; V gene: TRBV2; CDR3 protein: ASRRLATNEKLF
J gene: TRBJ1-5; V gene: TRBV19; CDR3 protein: ASSIEGQGLLSNQPQH
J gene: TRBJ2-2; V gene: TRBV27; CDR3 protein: ASSPYLAGGTGELF
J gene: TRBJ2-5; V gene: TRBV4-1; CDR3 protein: ASSQRTGQETQY
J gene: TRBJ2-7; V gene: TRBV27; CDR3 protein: ASIPTGRVPYEQY
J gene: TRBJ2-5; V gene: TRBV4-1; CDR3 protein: ASRQGRETQY
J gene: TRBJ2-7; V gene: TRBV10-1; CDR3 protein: ASSDAGQRDEQY
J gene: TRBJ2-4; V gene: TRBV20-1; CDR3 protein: SKGVFGSLY
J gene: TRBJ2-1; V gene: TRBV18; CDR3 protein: ASSSGQGNEQF
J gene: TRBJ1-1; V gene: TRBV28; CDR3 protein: ASRRGGNTEAF
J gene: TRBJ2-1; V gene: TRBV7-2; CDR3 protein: ASRKDRGLF
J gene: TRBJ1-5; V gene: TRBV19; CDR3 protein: ASNPAGPLRGSNQPQH
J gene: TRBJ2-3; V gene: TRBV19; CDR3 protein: ASSGAGVSTDTQY
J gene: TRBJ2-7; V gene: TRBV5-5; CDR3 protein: ASSQHRDSSHEQY
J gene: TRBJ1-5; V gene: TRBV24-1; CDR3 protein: ATSDLNQPQH
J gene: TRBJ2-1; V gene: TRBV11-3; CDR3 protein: ASSAGTSRSSYNEQF
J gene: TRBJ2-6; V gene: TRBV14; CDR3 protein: ASSQVQGRRANVLT
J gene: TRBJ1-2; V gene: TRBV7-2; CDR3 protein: ASSYRPNRAGYT
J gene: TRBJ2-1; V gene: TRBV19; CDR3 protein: ACKRGIGPLPNYNEQF
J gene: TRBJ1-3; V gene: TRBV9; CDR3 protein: ASSGTGRGNTIY
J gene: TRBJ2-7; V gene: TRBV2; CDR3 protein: ATLDEGYYEQY
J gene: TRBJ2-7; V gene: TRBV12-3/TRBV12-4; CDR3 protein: ASSNRPREQY
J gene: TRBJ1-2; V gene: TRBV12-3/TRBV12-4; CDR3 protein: ASRSTGLGGYT
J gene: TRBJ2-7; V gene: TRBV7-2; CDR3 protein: ASSLAPGLETYYEQY
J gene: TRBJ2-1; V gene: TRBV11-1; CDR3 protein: ASSLGESSYNEQF
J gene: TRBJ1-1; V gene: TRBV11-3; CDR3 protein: ASSFHQRAEAF
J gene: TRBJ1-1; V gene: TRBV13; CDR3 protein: ASTHRGAQTEAF
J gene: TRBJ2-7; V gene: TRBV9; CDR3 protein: ASSVEGGGAYEQY
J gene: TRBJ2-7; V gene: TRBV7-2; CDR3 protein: ASSWVWAGELSYEQY
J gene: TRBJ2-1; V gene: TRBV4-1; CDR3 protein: ASSQESGLAGYNEQF